The T cell receptor beta chain described here comes from a study of T cell responses to AZD1222 COVID-19 vaccine. This table comes from immunoSEQ multiplex PCR, and its TCRdb copy is limited to in-frame clones, with some not included. Of fewer than 250,000 clones in the sample, around 92% were seen once. Here the sequenced sample was peripheral blood, taken on day 0 of AZD1222 vaccination. The TCR was taken from an adult in good health.

CDR3 in amino acids: CATGPSGNTIYF. CDR3 DNA: TGTGCCACAGGGCCCTCTGGAAACACCATATATTTT. This sequence joins TRBV6-1 and TRBJ1-3; tentative D call: TRBD1 (5 bases). The CDR3 totals 12 residues. Germline V gene sequence: CDR1 MNHNS, CDR2 SASEGT. Trimming took 10 bases from V and 0 from J, leaving 7 bases between them.